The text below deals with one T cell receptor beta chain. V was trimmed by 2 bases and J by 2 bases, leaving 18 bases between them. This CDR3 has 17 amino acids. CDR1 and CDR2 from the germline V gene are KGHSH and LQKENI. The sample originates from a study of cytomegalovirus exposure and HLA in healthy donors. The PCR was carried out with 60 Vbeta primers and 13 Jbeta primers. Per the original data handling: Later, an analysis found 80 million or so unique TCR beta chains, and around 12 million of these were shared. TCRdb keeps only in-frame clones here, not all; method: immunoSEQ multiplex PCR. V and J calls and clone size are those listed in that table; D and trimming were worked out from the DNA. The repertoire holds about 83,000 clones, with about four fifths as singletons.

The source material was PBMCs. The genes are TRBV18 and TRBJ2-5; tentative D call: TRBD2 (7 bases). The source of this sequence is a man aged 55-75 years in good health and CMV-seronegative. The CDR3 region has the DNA TGTGCCAGCTCACCATTCGAGGGGGGGGCTCTTCAAGAGACCCAGTACTTC. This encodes CASSPFEGGALQETQYF.